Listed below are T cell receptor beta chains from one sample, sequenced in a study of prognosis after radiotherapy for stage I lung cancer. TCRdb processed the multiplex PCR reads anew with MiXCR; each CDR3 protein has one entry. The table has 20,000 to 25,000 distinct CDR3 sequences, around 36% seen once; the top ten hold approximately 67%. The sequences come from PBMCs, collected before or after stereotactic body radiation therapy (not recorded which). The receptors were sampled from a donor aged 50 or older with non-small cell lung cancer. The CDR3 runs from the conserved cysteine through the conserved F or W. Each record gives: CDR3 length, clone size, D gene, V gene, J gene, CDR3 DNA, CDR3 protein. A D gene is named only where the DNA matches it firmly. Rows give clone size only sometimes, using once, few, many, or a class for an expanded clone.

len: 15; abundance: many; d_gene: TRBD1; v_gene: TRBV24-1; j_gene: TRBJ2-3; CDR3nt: TGTGCCACCAGTGATAGGGACAGGGGTACAGATACGCAGTATTTT; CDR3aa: CATSDRDRGTDTQYF
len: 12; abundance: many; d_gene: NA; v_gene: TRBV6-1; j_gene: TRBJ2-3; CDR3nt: TGTGCCAGCAGAGGAAACACAGATACGCAGTATTTT; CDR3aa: CASRGNTDTQYF
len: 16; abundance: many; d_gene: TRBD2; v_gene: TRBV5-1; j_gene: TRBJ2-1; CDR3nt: TGCGCCAGCAGCTTGGAGGTTTCTAGCGGGAGCGGTGAGCAGTTCTTC; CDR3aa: CASSLEVSSGSGEQFF
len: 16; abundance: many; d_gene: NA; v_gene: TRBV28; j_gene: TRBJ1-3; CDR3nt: TGTGCCAGCAGTTCCGCCGGACATATCTCTGGAAACACCATATATTTT; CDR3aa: CASSSAGHISGNTIYF
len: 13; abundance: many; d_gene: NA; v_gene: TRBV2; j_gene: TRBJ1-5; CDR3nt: TGTGCCAGCAGGCCACAGGTTAATCAGCCCCAGCATTTT; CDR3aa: CASRPQVNQPQHF
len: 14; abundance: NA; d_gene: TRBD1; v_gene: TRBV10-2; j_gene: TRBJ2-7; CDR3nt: TGCGCCAGCAATGGGGACAGGGGGCGATACGAGCAGTACTTC; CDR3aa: CASNGDRGRYEQYF
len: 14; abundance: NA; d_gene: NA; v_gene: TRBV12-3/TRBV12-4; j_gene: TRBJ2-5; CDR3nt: TGTGCCAGCAGTGAAGCGCTTGCGGGAGAGACCCAGTACTTC; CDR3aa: CASSEALAGETQYF
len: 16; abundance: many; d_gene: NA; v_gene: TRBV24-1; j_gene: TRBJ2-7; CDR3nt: TGTGCCACCAGTGACGCGACCGAGGGTACGGCGGGAGAGCAGTACTTC; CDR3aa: CATSDATEGTAGEQYF
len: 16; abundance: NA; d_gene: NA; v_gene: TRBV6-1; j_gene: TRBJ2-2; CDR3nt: TGTGCCAGCATTAAGGGAGGGGGCGGTAACACCGTGGAGCTGTTTTTT; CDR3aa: CASIKGGGGNTVELFF
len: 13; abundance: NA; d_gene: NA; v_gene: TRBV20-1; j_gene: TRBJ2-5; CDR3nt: TGCAGTGCCCGAAGGCCGGCGGCAGAGACCCAGTACTTC; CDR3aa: CSARRPAAETQYF
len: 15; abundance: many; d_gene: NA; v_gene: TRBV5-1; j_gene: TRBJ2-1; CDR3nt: TGCGCCAGCAGCCCGATAGCGGAGCCCTACAATGAGCAGTTCTTC; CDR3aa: CASSPIAEPYNEQFF
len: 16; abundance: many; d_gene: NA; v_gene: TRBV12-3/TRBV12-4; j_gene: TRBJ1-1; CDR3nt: TGTGCCAGCACTTTAGACGGCGAATCTCTGAACACTGAAGCTTTCTTT; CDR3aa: CASTLDGESLNTEAFF
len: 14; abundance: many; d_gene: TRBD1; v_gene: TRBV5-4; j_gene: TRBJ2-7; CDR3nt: TGTGCCAGCAGCTGGGACAGGGGGCGTGGGGAGCAGTACTTC; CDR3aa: CASSWDRGRGEQYF
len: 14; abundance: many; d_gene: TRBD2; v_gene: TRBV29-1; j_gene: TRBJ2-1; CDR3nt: TGCAGCGTTCAGCCAGCGGGACCCCACAATGAGCAGTTCTTC; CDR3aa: CSVQPAGPHNEQFF
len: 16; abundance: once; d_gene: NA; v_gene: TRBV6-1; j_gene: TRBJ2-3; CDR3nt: TGTGCCAGCAGTCGGCTAGCTGGAGGGGGGGCATATACGCAGTATTTT; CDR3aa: CASSRLAGGGAYTQYF
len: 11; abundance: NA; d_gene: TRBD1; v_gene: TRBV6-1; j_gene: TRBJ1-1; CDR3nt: TGTGCCAGCATCTCAGGGGGAGAAGCTTTCTTT; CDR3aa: CASISGGEAFF
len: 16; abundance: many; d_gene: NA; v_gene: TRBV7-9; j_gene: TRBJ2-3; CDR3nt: TGTGCCAGCAGCTTAGTACAAGCGCAAGCGACAGATACGCAGTATTTT; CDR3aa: CASSLVQAQATDTQYF
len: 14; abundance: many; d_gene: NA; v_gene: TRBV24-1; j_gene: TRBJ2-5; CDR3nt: TGTGCCACCAGTGATTCGCAGGGTTTCGAGACCCAGTACTTC; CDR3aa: CATSDSQGFETQYF
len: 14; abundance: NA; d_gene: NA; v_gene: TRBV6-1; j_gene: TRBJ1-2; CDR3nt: TGTGCCAGCAGCTACTCTCTGAGTGTTCCTGTCTACACCTTC; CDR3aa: CASSYSLSVPVYTF
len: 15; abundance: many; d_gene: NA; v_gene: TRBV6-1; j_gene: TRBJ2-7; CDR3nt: TGTGCCAGCAGTGAAGCGCTCGGGAGCTCCTACGAGCAGTACTTC; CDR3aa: CASSEALGSSYEQYF
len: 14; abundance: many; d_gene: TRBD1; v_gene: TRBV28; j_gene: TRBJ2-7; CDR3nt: TGTGCCAGCAGCCCCGGGGCAGGGGGCTACGAGCAGTACTTC; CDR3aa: CASSPGAGGYEQYF
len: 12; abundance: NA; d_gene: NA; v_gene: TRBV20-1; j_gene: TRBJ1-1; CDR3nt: TGCAGTACAGACAGGCGGAACACTGAAGCTTTCTTT; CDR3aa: CSTDRRNTEAFF
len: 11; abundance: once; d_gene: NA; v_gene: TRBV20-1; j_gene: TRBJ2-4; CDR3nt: TGCAGTGCTATTCCCGGAGCGGTTCAGTACTTC; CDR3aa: CSAIPGAVQYF
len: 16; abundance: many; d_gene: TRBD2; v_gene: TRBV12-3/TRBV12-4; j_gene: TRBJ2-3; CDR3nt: TGTGCCAGCAGTTCAGGACTAGCGGGGAGCACAGATACGCAGTATTTT; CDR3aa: CASSSGLAGSTDTQYF
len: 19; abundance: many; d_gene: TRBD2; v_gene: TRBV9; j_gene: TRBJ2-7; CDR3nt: TGTGCCAGCAGCGTCGGGGGGTGGGGAGCGGGAGGCCGAGCCTACGAGCAGTACTTC; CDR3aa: CASSVGGWGAGGRAYEQYF
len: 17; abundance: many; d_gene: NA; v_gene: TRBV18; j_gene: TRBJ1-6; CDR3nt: TGTGCCAGCTCACCAACGGGGGGAGGTCTGGATAATTCACCCCTCCACTTT; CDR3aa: CASSPTGGGLDNSPLHF
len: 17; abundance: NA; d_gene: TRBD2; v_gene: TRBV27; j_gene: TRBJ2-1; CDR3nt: TGTGCCAGCATTTTTCGGGTGGCGGGAGGCTCCTACAATGAGCAGTTCTTC; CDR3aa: CASIFRVAGGSYNEQFF
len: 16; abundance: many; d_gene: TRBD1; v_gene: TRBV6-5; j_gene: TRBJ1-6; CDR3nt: TGTGCCAGCAGTTACGGCTCCGGGACAGGGGATTCACCCCTCCACTTT; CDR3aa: CASSYGSGTGDSPLHF
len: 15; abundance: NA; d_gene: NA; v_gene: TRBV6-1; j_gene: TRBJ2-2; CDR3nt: TGTGCCAGCAGTGTTGGGCCGGGAGACACCGGGGAGCTGTTTTTT; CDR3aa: CASSVGPGDTGELFF
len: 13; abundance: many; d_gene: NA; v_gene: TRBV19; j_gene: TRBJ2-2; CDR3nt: TGTGCCAGTAGTATCGTGGGAGCCGGGGAGCTGTTTTTT; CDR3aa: CASSIVGAGELFF
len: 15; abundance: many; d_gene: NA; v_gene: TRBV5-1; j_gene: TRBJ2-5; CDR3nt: TGCGCCAGCAGCTTGGCCGGGACGGCGGGAGAGACCCAGTACTTC; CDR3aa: CASSLAGTAGETQYF
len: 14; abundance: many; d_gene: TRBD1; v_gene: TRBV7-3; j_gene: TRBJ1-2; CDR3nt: TGTGCCAGCAGCTCGGACAGGGGAAACTATGGCTACACCTTC; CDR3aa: CASSSDRGNYGYTF
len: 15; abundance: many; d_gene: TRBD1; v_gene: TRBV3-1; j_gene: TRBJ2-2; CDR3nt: TGTGCCAGCAGCCTGGGGCAGGGGGCGGTCGGGGAGCTGTTTTTT; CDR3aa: CASSLGQGAVGELFF
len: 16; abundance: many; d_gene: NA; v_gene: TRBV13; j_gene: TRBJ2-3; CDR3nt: TGTGCCAGCAGCTACCTCCAGAAGACCACCACAGATACGCAGTATTTT; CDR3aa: CASSYLQKTTTDTQYF
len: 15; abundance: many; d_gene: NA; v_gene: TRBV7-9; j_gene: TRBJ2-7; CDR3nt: TGTGCCAGCAGCCCTCCTAGTAGGTCAGCCTACGAGCAGTACTTC; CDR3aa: CASSPPSRSAYEQYF
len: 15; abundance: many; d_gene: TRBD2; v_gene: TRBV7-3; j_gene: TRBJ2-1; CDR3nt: TGTGCCAGCAGCTTAGCTAGCGGGAGGGGGAGTGAGCAGTTCTTC; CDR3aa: CASSLASGRGSEQFF
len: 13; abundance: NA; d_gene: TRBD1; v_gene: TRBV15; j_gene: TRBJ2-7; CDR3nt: TGTGCCACCAGCAAACGGACAGGACGTGAGCAGTACTTC; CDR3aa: CATSKRTGREQYF
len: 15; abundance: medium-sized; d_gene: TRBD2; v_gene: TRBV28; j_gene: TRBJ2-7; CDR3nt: TGTGCCAGCAGTTCCTCCCTAGCGGGAGGGTACGAGCAGTACTTC; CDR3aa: CASSSSLAGGYEQYF
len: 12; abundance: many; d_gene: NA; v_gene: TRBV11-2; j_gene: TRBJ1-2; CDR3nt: TGTGCCAGCAGGTCTCTGATGGCTGGCTACACCTTC; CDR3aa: CASRSLMAGYTF
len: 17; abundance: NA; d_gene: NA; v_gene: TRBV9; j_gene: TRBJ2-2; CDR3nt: TGTGCCAGCAGCGTAGACTTTGGGGGACCGGGCACCGTGGAGCTGTTTTTT; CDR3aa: CASSVDFGGPGTVELFF
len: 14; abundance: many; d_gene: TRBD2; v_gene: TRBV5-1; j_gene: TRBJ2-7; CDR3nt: TGCGCCAGCAGCCCCACTAGCGAGAGCTACGAGCAGTACTTC; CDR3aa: CASSPTSESYEQYF
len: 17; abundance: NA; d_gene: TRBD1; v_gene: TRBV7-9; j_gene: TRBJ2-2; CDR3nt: TGTGCCAGCAGCCTGGGACAGGGGGCATCGAACACCGGGGAGCTGTTTTTT; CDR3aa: CASSLGQGASNTGELFF
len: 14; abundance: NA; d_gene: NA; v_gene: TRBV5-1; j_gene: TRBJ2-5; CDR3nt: TGCGCCAGCAGCTCCCCACGGGGTGGGGAGACCCAGTACTTC; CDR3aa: CASSSPRGGETQYF
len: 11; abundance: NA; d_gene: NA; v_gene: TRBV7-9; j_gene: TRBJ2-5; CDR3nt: TGTGCCAGCAGCTTGGGGGAGACCCAGTGCTTC; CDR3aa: CASSLGETQCF
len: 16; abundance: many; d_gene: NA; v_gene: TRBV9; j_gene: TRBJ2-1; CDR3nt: TGTGCCAGCAGCGCAGACCCCGGGAGCTCCTACAATGAGCAGTTCTTC; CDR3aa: CASSADPGSSYNEQFF
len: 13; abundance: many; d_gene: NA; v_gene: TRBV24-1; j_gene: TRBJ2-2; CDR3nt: TGTGCCACCAGTGGGACGTACACCGGGGAGCTGTTTTTT; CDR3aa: CATSGTYTGELFF
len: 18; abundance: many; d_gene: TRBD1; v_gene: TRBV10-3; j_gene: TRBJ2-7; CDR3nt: TGTGCCATCAGGTCGGAGACAGGGGGTTCCATTAGCTCCTACGAGCAGTACTTC; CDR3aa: CAIRSETGGSISSYEQYF
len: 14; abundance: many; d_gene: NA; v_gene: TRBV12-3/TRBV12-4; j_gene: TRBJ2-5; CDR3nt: TGTGCCAGCCAAAGTCACCAGGCAGGCGAGACCCAGTACTTC; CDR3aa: CASQSHQAGETQYF
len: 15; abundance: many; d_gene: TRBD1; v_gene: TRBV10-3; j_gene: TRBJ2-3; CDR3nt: TGTGCCATCAGTGTGGGACAGGGTTGGACAGATACGCAGTATTTT; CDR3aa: CAISVGQGWTDTQYF
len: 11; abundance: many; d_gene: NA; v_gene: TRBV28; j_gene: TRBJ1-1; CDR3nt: TGTGCCAGCAGTTTAGGCACCGTCGCTTTCTTT; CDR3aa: CASSLGTVAFF
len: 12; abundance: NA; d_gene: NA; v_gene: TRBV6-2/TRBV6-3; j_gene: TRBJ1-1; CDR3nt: TGTGCCAGCAGTGAATTGTGGTCTGAAGCTTTCTTT; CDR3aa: CASSELWSEAFF
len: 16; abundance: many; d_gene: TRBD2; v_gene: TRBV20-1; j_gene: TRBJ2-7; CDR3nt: TGCAGTGCTCTCGAATATAGCGGGAGGCGAACCTACGAGCAGTACTTC; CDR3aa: CSALEYSGRRTYEQYF
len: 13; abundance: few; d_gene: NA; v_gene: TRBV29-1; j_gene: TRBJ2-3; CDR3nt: TGCAGCGTTGAACCGAGGGCCGCAGATACGCAGTATTTT; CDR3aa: CSVEPRAADTQYF
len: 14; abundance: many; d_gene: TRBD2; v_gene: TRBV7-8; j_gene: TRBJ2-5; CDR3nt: TGTGCCAGCAGCAACAGCGGGAGGGCCGAGACCCAGTACTTC; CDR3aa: CASSNSGRAETQYF
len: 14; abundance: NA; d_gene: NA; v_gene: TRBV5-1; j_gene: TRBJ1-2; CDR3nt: TGCGCCAGCAGGGAACCTGGTTCGAACTATGGCTACACCTTC; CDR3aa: CASREPGSNYGYTF
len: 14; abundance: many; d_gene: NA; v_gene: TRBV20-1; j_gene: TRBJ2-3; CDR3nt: TGCAGTGCTAGTTTCTGGCAGAGCACAGATACGCAGTATTTT; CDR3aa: CSASFWQSTDTQYF
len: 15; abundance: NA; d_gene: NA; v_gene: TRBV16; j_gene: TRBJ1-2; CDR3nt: TGTGCCAGCAGCCAATCTTCTGGGGTTCGAAATGGCCACACCTTC; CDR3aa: CASSQSSGVRNGHTF
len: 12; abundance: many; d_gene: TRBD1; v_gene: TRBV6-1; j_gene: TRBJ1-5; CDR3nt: TGTGCCAGCACAGGGGGGAATCAGCCCCAGCATTTT; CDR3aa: CASTGGNQPQHF
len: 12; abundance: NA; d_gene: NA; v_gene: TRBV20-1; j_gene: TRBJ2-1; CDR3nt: TGCAGTTCTAGAGAGGTTTACAATGAGCAGTTCTTC; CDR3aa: CSSREVYNEQFF
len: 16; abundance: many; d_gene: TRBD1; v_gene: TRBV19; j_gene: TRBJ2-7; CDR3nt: TGTGCCAGTAGTACTTCCGGACAGGGCTTGGTCTACGAGCAGTACTTC; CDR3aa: CASSTSGQGLVYEQYF